The 8 T cell receptor beta chains given below trace back to one sample, sequenced in a study of identifying expanded T cells in peripheral blood (dated by TCRdb to between 2018 and 2021). Library preparation used the immunoSEQ multiplex PCR assay. TCRdb's version of the immuneACCESS table is confined to in-frame rearrangements and falls short of the full clone set. An unresolved V gene accounts for under half of the shortfall where checked; the remainder is of unknown origin. This sample lists under 85,000 clones; 84% were detected once. The ten biggest clones cover about 20% of the sample. Input material: blood. These receptor sequences come from a person aged 18 to 75 in good health.

The J gene is TRBJ2-5, the V gene TRBV7-2, with 12 bases lining up with TRBD2. The CDR3 is 18 residues long. Trimming took 5 bases from V and 3 from J; bases not matched to a gene: 13. CDR1 is SGHTA, CDR2 FQGNSA, per germline. The CDR3 coding sequence is TGTGCCAGCAGCCCCCTATCGGGACTAGCGGGCCAGGAAGAGACCCAGTACTTC. Amino acids: CASSPLSGLAGQEETQYF.

This clone has a single count. This sequence joins TRBV30 and TRBJ1-2; D possibly corresponds to TRBD1 (5 bases). CDR3 length: 16 amino acids. V dropped 0 bases and J dropped 4 bases, with 18 bases sitting between them. Germline-derived CDR1 and CDR2 are GTSNPN and SVGIG (reference sequence). CDR3 protein: CAWSVHSGRAIYGYTF. In DNA form, the CDR3 reads TGTGCCTGGAGTGTACACTCGGGCAGGGCCATCTATGGCTACACCTTC. The full variable domain, rest sourced from reference TRBV30 and TRBJ1-2, is SQTIHQWPATLVQPVGSPLSLECTVEGTSNPNLYWYRQAAGRGLQLLFYSVGIGQISSEVPQNLSASRPQDRQFILSSKKLLLSDSGFYLCAWSVHSGRAIYGYTFGSGTRLTVV.

The genes are TRBV7-9 and TRBJ2-7; 10 nucleotides line up with TRBD1. The CDR3 is 17 amino acids. CDR1 is SEHNR and CDR2 is FQNEAQ in the germline V gene (reference sequence). V was clipped by 5 bases and J by 5 bases; unmatched bases: 15. The chain's CDR3 is CASSNSAGQGNSDEQYF. The DNA for the CDR3 is TGTGCCAGCAGCAATAGTGCGGGACAGGGGAATTCCGACGAGCAGTACTTC.

The chain links TRBV5-4 to TRBJ2-7, with D possibly TRBD2 on 5 matching bases. Germline-derived CDR1 and CDR2 are SGHNT and YYREEE (reference sequence). The CDR3 spans 15 residues. V was shortened by 4 bases and J by 3 bases, with 17 bases between the two germline ends. CDR3 sequence: CASSLDYSAYYEQYF. The DNA for the CDR3 is TGTGCCAGCAGCCTCGACTACTCCGCCTACTACGAGCAGTACTTC. The whole variable domain, filled in from reference TRBV5-4 and TRBJ2-7, reads ETGVTQSPTHLIKTRGQQVTLRCSSQSGHNTVSWYQQALGQGPQFIFQYYREEENGRGNFPPRFSGLQFPNYSSELNVNALELDDSALYLCASSLDYSAYYEQYFGPGTRLTVT.

This clone was found once. The chain uses TRBV25-1 and TRBJ2-3; D unclear. Trimming left V 2 bases short and J 4 bases short, with 10 bases between. This CDR3 region has 14 residues. The germline V gene has CDR1 MGHDK and CDR2 SYGVNS. The chain's CDR3 is CASSERWSPDTQYF. The CDR3 region has the DNA TGTGCCAGCAGTGAACGGTGGAGTCCAGATACGCAGTATTTT.

This chain links TRBV13 with TRBJ2-1, with D tentatively TRBD2 (5 bases). Trimming took off 6 bases at V and 0 bases at J, with 15 bases between the two ends. CDR3 length equals 16 residues. In germline, CDR1 is PRHDT, CDR2 FYEKMQ (reference sequence). The chain's CDR3 is CASRSFSASSYNEQFF. CDR3 DNA sequence: TGTGCCAGCAGGTCCTTTAGCGCTAGCTCCTACAATGAGCAGTTCTTC.

The chain has TRBV9 and TRBJ1-2; 9 bases fit TRBD1. The ends lost 0 bases at V and 8 bases at J; junction bases unmatched: 5. CDR3 length equals 14 residues. The germline gives CDR1 SGDLS, CDR2 YYNGEE. For the CDR3, the DNA is TGTGCCAGCAGCGTAGTCGGGACAGGGAACGGCTACACCTTC. Protein: CASSVVGTGNGYTF.

The chain couples TRBV19 to TRBJ2-7; the D call may be TRBD1 or TRBD2 (5 bases each). The V end was cut by 5 bases, the J end by 3 bases, with 17 bases between. The CDR3 contains 15 residues. Germline-derived CDR1 and CDR2 are LNHDA and SQIVND (reference sequence). DNA of the CDR3: TGTGCCAGTAGTCCAGGGAGTAGCTTCCTCTACGAGCAGTACTTC. It translates to CASSPGSSFLYEQYF.